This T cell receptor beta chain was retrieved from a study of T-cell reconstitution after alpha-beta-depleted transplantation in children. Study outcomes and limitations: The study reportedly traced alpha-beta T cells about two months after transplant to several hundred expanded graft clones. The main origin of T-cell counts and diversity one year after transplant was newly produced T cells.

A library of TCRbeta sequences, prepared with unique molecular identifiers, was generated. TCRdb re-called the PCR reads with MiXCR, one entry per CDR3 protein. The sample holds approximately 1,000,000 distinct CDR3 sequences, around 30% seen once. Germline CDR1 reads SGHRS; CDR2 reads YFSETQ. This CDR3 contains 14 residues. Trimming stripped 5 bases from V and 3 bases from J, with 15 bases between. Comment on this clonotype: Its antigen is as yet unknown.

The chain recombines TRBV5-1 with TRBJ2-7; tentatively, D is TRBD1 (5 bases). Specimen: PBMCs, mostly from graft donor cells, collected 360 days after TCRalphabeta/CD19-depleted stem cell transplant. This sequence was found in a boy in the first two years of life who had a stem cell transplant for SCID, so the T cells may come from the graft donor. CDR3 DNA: TGCGCCAGCAGTACAGGAAACGCACACTACGAGCAGTACTTC. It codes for CASSTGNAHYEQYF.